This entry features one T cell receptor (beta chain) sequence. At least ten counts were recorded for this clonotype. It has no known antigen specificity. Per-base quality was not reported, and no clone a single base away is much larger than it. The entry originates in a study of HIV-infected patients and healthy controls (dated by TCRdb to between 2014 and 2016). Study-wide context: Although they stayed below normal ranges, CD4 counts in 14 of 16 patients rose modestly but significantly after three months of therapy. CD8 counts did not change consistently during early therapy, while the CD4:CD8 ratio increased slightly. Viral load became undetectable in about 70% of the 16 patients by the second bleed and in all patients after a further year of therapy. Patients exhibited no overall T-cell lymphocytopenia, and total CDR3 counts per chain were not significantly different from those of controls. The question the study tested was whether immune perturbation and reconstitution could be captured by deep TCR repertoire sequencing of small blood samples from HIV patients.

Reverse transcription of about 510 ng RNA was performed with SuperScript III using primers directed against the alpha and beta constant regions. Separate alpha and beta chain libraries were generated by chain-specific third strand synthesis with multiplexing indices. In the protocol, all rearrangements within a chain were amplified with a single primer pair so that primer bias was avoided, and molecular barcodes were added to each cDNA molecule. T4 RNA Ligase 1 joined purified cDNA to a 5' RACE adapter that carried a random hexamer and the SP2 sequencing primer site. Second strand synthesis was primed from the SP2 site with Phusion polymerase, using slow temperature ramps to favor optimal annealing. Each molecule's 12-nucleotide barcode consisted of two random hexamer sequences, both added before amplification and joined together. A short first PCR added P5 and P7 adapter elements plus a second index, followed by an approximately 23-cycle amplification PCR with P5s and P7 primers. A total of 25 to 30 PCR cycles were applied to the libraries, which were quantified on a Qubit, sized on a Bioanalyzer, and diluted to 4 nM. Sequencing of the normalized libraries was performed on an Illumina MiSeq with 2 x 250 paired-end kits. Reverse transcription reactions were cleaned up on MinElute columns and eluted into roughly 9.8 ul Tris-Cl. The adapter ligations were run for 23 hours at 16 degrees C, and AMPure XP beads at a 1:1 ratio were afterwards used to clean them. The published analysis was carried out like this. Demultiplexed FASTQ files were processed with a modified Decombinator that output V, J, insert and barcode information. Sequences that shared a barcode but differed from the dominant sequence were discarded as errors, and original cDNA molecules were estimated by counting barcodes clustered at Levenshtein distance 3. The R packages ineq, vegan, igraph and RCytoscape were used for downstream analyses, with IMGT nomenclature and CDR3 definitions applied. V gene usage was calculated across distinct sequences, with every TCR tallied a single time to avoid skew from clonal expansion. Whenever two unique CDR3 amino acid sequences within a donor differed by a single Levenshtein edit, similarity networks linked them. Published HIV-specific CDR3s (about 100 alpha, approximately 700 beta) and CMV-specific CDR3s (under 14 alpha, over 200 beta) were assembled and queried against the repertoires. Random subsampling to size-matched repertoires demonstrated that the decreased diversity in patients did not result from their lower sequence numbers. TCRdb handled the public reads itself, with Q25 trimming in fastp and clone calling in MiXCR, and kept productive beta chains. All rows with the same CDR3 protein become a single entry with the most common DNA and genes. TCRdb's processing, not the authors' own work, is the source of the V and J calls. A total of some 9,900 distinct CDR3 sequences appear in this sample, around 4.9% of them only once. About 14% of the sample is held by the ten biggest clonotypes.

CDR1 and CDR2 are read off the germline V gene as MNHEY and SVGAGI. Trimming at the junction amounts to 0 bases on V and 7 bases on J, and the germline ends lie 10 bases apart. The CDR3, from cysteine to phenylalanine, totals 14 residues. The DNA shown is the 42-base CDR3, in frame from base 1. Overall results and qualifications from the work: The dynamics of distinct T-cell subpopulations could not be separated, and sequencing depth was restricted, because whole blood was used. The pairing of alpha and beta chains was not determined in the samples. In HIV-infected patients, the apparent post-therapy recovery of the Gini index was not replicated in size-matched repertoire data. Compared with controls, HIV-infected patients showed significantly different mean usage of eight alpha and eight beta V genes. During therapy, a significant decrease in frequency was seen for HIV-associated CDR3s, whereas no significant change was found for CMV-associated CDR3s, although most of them became more frequent. Differing numbers of distinct sequences in patients and controls hindered comparison, and size-matching assigned excessive weight to rare events in the HIV-infected data. Compared with untreated HIV+ repertoires, healthy control repertoires had roughly threefold more distinct CDR3s and higher Shannon diversity. MAIT cell alpha-chain CDR3s were found at high frequency in healthy controls but were severely depleted in HIV+ repertoires. HIV-infected repertoires showed significantly elevated mean Gini indices relative to controls, which possibly reflects oligoclonality. Processing was restricted to sixteen HIV-infected individuals, which the authors judged to be a major constraint on the generalizability of the findings. By Jaccard index and by the count of highly shared sequences, healthy controls shared more CDR3s between individuals than HIV+ patients did. The study cohorts differed slightly in age and sex profile, but those differences did not account for the observed differences in diversity. HLA typing of donors was not performed in the study.

Whole blood was used without cell fractionation, so all unsorted peripheral T cells were reflected in the repertoire. For RNA extraction, roughly 2.3 ml of peripheral blood was drawn into Tempus tubes. The first sixteen eligible patients were processed from the enrolled HIV-infected adults, who had not yet received antiretroviral therapy and were about to begin treatment. Patients with febrile or AIDS-related illness, tumors, hepatitis B or C coinfection, immunomodulatory therapy, recent vaccination or treatment interruptions were excluded from enrollment. Residual genomic DNA was removed with the TURBO-DNase kit and globin mRNA was depleted with GLOBINclear. The study collected pretreatment blood from HIV-infected patients just before antiretroviral therapy was started.

Sequencing was performed on blood, taken before antiretroviral therapy. The chain joins TRBV6-5 to TRBJ2-1; the D gene identity is not certain. This sequence was found in an adult with HIV infection. The CDR3 sequence is CASSYSGFRNEQFF. The nucleotide sequence is given as TGTGCCAGCAGTTACTCAGGTTTCAGAAATGAGCAGTTCTTC.